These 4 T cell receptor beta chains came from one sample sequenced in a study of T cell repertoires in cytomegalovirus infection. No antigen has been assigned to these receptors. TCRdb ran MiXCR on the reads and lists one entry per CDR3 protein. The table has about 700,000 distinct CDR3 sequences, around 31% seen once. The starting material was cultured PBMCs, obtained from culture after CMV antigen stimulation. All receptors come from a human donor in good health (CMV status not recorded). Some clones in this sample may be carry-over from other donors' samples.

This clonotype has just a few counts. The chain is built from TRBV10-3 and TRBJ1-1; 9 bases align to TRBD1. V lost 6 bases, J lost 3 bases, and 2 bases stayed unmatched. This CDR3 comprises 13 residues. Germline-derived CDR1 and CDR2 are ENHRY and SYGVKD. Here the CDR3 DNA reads TGTGCCATCAGGGACAGGGGATACACTGAAGCTTTCTTT. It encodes CAIRDRGYTEAFF.

The CDR3 sequence: CASRVRGRGETQYF. DNA of the CDR3: TGTGCCAGCAGAGTCAGGGGGCGCGGAGAGACCCAGTACTTC. The chain has TRBV7-9 and TRBJ2-5; 8 positions match TRBD1. The CDR3 extends over 14 amino acids. The junction had 7 bases not matched to a gene; V was cut back by 6 bases and J by 4 bases. Germline V lookup: CDR1 SEHNR, CDR2 FQNEAQ (reference sequence).

Written as DNA, the CDR3 is TGTGCCAGCAGCTTAGGTGGACTAGCGGAGACTGGGCAGTTCTTC. Translation gives CASSLGGLAETGQFF. V is TRBV7-2 and J is TRBJ2-1, with 10 nucleotides matching TRBD2. Germline trimming cut 1 base from V and 12 bases from J; bases unmatched to any gene: 9. The CDR3 totals 15 residues. Germline loops: CDR1 SGHTA, CDR2 FQGNSA.

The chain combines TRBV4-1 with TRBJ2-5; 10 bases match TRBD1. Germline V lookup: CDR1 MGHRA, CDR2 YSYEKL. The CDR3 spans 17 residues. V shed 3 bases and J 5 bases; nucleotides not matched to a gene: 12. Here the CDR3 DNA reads TGCGCCAGCAGCCATTCCCCGGGACAGGGGCCCTGGGAGACCCAGTACTTC. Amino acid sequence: CASSHSPGQGPWETQYF.